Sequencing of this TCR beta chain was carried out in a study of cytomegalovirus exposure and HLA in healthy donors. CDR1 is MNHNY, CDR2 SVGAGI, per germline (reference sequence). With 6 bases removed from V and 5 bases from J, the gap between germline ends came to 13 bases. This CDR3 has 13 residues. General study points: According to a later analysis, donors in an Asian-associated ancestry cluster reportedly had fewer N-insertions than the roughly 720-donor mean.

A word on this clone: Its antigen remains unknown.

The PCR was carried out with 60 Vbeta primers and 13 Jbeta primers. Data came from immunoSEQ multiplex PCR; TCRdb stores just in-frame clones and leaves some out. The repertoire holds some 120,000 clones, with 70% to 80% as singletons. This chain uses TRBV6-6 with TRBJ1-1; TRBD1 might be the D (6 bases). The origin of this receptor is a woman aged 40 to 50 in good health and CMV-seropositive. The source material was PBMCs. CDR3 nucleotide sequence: TGTGCCAGCAGGGACATCAGGGGAACTGAAGCTTTCTTT. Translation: CASRDIRGTEAFF.